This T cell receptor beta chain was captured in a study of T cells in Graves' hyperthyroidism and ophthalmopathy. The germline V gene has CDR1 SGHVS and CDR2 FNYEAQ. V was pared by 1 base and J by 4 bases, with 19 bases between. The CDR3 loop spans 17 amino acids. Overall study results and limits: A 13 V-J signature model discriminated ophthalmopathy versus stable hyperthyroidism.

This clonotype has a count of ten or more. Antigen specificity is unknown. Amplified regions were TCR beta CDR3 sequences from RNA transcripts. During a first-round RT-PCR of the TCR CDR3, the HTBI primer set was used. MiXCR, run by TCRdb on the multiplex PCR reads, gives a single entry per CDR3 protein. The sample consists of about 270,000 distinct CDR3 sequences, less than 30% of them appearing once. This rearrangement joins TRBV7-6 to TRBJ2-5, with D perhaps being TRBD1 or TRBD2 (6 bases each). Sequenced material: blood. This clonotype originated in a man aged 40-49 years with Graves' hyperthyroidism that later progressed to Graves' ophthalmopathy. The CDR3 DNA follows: TGTGCCAGCAGCTTAGGGTCTTTCACGGGGGCCGGAGAGACCCAGTACTTC. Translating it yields CASSLGSFTGAGETQYF.